Included here is one TCR beta chain sequence, with context. Its antigen is currently unknown. Regarding treatment: roughly 10-day PBMC culture with coronavirus spike peptide pools or control peptides (ViraFEST assay). An Oncomine TCR Beta short-read assay was used to sequence the DNA from cultured CD4+ T cells. Extraction of genomic DNA was performed on cultured CD4+ T cells. TCRdb reprocessed the PCR reads with MiXCR, giving one entry per CDR3 protein. The data show 15,000 or so distinct CDR3 sequences, approximately 59% seen once. This entry comes from a study of vaccination and CD4 T cells after COVID-19. Study-level information: Ranging from 14 to 241, the interval between dose two and post-vaccine sampling had a median of approximately 67 days. The authors gave control cultures a CEFX pool, an HIV-1 Nef pool, or no peptide.

V gave up 6 bases and J gave up 9 bases; unmatched junction bases: 5. The germline V gene has CDR1 DFQATT and CDR2 SNEGSKA (reference sequence). The CDR3 is 13 amino acids. General study points: Convalescent patients showed a median roughly 85% of reactive clones that were seen only post-vaccination.

The material was CD4+ T cells from blood, cultured in vitro, obtained after SARS-CoV-2 vaccination. This chain links TRBV20-1 with TRBJ1-6; 10 bases align to TRBD1. This clonotype was obtained from a human donor who had recovered from COVID-19. Here the CDR3 reads CSALGQGVSPLHF. DNA for the CDR3: TGCAGTGCATTAGGACAGGGGGTTTCACCCCTCCACTTT.